One T cell receptor beta chain is described in this entry. Its antigen remains unknown. The sample is drawn from a study of T cells in Graves' hyperthyroidism and ophthalmopathy. Study-wide findings and caveats: Most clonotypes that expanded in the thyroid above 0.001 also showed up in blood.

Amplification of TCR beta CDR3 regions used RNA as the template. HTBI primers drove first-round RT-PCR of the TCR CDR3. TCRdb processed the multiplex PCR reads anew with MiXCR; each CDR3 protein has one entry. The table lists roughly 500,000 distinct CDR3 sequences, over 35% of them singletons. Reasons for excluding patients were uncontrolled infection, other autoimmune disease, pregnancy or lactation. Orbital computed tomography and thyroid ultrasound, together with serum TRAb and thyroxine and clinical symptoms, were used for diagnoses. Germline V gene lookup returns CDR1 SNHLY and CDR2 FYNNEI. After removal of 7 bases from V and 7 bases from J, the junction contained 4 bases not matched to a gene. This CDR3 comprises 13 residues.

This clonotype originated in an adult woman with Graves' disease, either hyperthyroidism or ophthalmopathy (not recorded which). The chain combines TRBV2 with TRBJ1-2; 12 bases map to TRBD1. Source material: peripheral blood or thyroid tissue (not recorded which). DNA of the CDR3: TGTGCCAGCACCGGGACAGGGGGCTTTGGCTACACCTTC. It encodes CASTGTGGFGYTF.